Following are 28 T cell receptor beta chains from one sample sequenced in a study of beta chain features in type 1 diabetes (dated by TCRdb to between 2018 and 2020). Study-wide conclusions, independent of this receptor: In all four CD4+ subsets, TCRB CDR3 length was moderately but significantly shorter in type 1 diabetes patients.

The protocol used for the library was the immunoSEQ multiplex PCR assay. The entire isolated RNA was reverse transcribed using the High Capacity cDNA Reverse Transcription Kit, and thus expressed TCRB transcripts were sequenced. TCRdb obtained this table from immuneACCESS and retained in-frame rearrangements with V and J assigned. These tables miss some clones; where compared with another copy, unresolved V genes account for less than half of the shortfall, and the remainder is unexplained. The sample table holds about 660,000 clones, of which about 14% were seen once. Together, the top ten hold 0.035% to 0.04% of the sample. No cognate antigen is known for these TCRs. The sample comprised naive CD4+ T cells from blood. Reading the label with the study, this specimen's cell subset or site is: true naive CD4+ T cells. These receptors originate from a man younger than 35 with type 1 diabetes.

The table lists this clone with a few counts. This sequence joins TRBV28 and TRBJ1-1; D is uncertain. The V gene lost 2 bases and the J gene lost 0 bases, with 7 bases spanning the gap. The germline gives CDR1 MDHEN, CDR2 SYDVKM. This CDR3 is 14 amino acids long. The CDR3 DNA follows: TGTGCCAGCAGTTTACCTCAGGTGAACACTGAAGCTTTCTTT. This translates into CASSLPQVNTEAFF.

The gene calls are TRBV7-9 and TRBJ1-1, with 7 nucleotides matching TRBD1. Germline trimming cut 0 bases from V and 3 bases from J; bases unmatched to any gene: 1. Germline V gives CDR1 SEHNR, CDR2 FQNEAQ (reference sequence). The CDR3 extends over 14 amino acids. The CDR3 is CASSLARGHTEAFF. The CDR3 region has the DNA TGTGCCAGCAGCTTAGCGAGGGGGCACACTGAAGCTTTCTTT.

V and J are TRBV2 and TRBJ2-1; 11 bases line up with TRBD2. This CDR3 comprises 15 residues. The V segment lost 5 bases and the J segment 3 bases; nucleotides outside the gene matches: 3. Germline V gives CDR1 SNHLY, CDR2 FYNNEI. The CDR3 here is CASSIAGGNYNEQFF. For the CDR3, the DNA is TGTGCCAGCAGTATAGCGGGAGGGAACTACAATGAGCAGTTCTTC.

The chain has TRBV7-2 and TRBJ1-2; 9 bases fit TRBD1. CDR1 is SGHTA and CDR2 is FQGNSA in the germline V gene. This CDR3 contains 13 residues. Trimming at V came to 5 bases and at J to 5 bases, leaving 3 bases not matched to a gene. The CDR3 nucleotides are TGTGCCAGCAGCGCCGGACAGGGGTATGGCTACACCTTC. Translating it yields CASSAGQGYGYTF. Variable domain in full (rest from reference TRBV7-2 and TRBJ1-2): GAGVSQSPSNKVTEKGKDVELRCDPISGHTALYWYRQSLGQGLEFLIYFQGNSAPDKSGLPSDRFSAERTGGSVSTLTIQRTQQEDSAVYLCASSAGQGYGYTFGSGTRLTVV.

The chain joins TRBV4-3 to TRBJ2-7; tentative D call: TRBD2 (6 bases). Germline V gives CDR1 LGHNA, CDR2 YSLEER. V gave up 3 bases and J gave up 0 bases, with 21 bases separating them. This CDR3 comprises 18 residues. CDR3 sequence: CASSQKPIRGILSYEQYF. The CDR3 DNA reads TGCGCCAGCAGCCAGAAACCAATACGGGGGATCCTCTCCTACGAGCAGTACTTC.

The chain combines TRBV9 with TRBJ1-4; no clear D gene. The CDR3 loop spans 16 amino acids. CDR1 is SGDLS and CDR2 is YYNGEE in the germline V gene. Trimming removed 4 bases at V and 4 bases at J, with 17 bases between. The CDR3 DNA sequence: TGTGCCAGCAGCCTGGGTGACAAATTAGATAATGAAAAACTGTTTTTT. This codes for CASSLGDKLDNEKLFF.

The chain joins TRBV6-5 to TRBJ2-7, with no clear D. The CDR3 sequence is 8 residues long. The V end lost 11 bases, the J end lost 6 bases, and 5 bases lay between the germline ends. Per germline, CDR1 MNHEY and CDR2 SVGAGI. The CDR3 spells CAAGEQYF. CDR3 bases: TGTGCCGCCGGCGAGCAGTACTTC.

The rearrangement joins TRBV7-9 to TRBJ1-2; 7 nucleotides line up with TRBD1. V was pared by 5 bases and J by 4 bases, with 10 bases of the junction left unmatched. Germline lookup yields CDR1 SEHNR and CDR2 FQNEAQ (reference sequence). The CDR3 runs to 15 residues. CDR3 sequence reads: CASSRGTAVGYGYTF. The CDR3 coding sequence is TGTGCCAGCAGCCGCGGGACAGCCGTTGGCTATGGCTACACCTTC.

This sequence joins TRBV29-1 and TRBJ2-3; TRBD2 is a possible D gene (5 bases). The V end lost 4 bases, the J end lost 0 bases, and 14 bases lay between the germline ends. The CDR3 runs 15 residues. Looked up from germline, CDR1 is SQVTM and CDR2 is ANQGSEA. The DNA of the CDR3 is TGCAGCGTTGGCGGGCCTTTTCGTAGCACAGATACGCAGTATTTT. This sequence encodes CSVGGPFRSTDTQYF.

The chain couples TRBV19 to TRBJ1-5; D gene uncertain. The CDR3 length is 13 residues. Germline V gene lookup returns CDR1 LNHDA and CDR2 SQIVND (reference sequence). With 3 bases removed from V and 5 bases from J, the gap between germline ends came to 8 bases. The CDR3, as DNA: TGTGCCAGTAGTATCGGCAGTCATCAGCCCCAGCATTTT. Encoded protein: CASSIGSHQPQHF.

V is TRBV6-5 and J is TRBJ2-3, with D possibly matching TRBD2 (6 bases). Germline loops: CDR1 MNHEY, CDR2 SVGAGI. The CDR3 sequence is 13 residues long. The V end was cut by 8 bases, the J end by 1 base, with 10 bases between. The CDR3 DNA is TGTGCCAGCCCCCCGGGGGGCACAGATACGCAGTATTTT. Translation gives CASPPGGTDTQYF.

V and J are TRBV6-1 and TRBJ1-5; no clear D gene. The CDR3 totals 12 residues. V lost 9 bases, J lost 4 bases, and 10 bases lay in between. In germline, CDR1 is MNHNS, CDR2 SASEGT. The DNA of the CDR3 is TGTGCCAGTTCAGACGGTAATCAGCCCCAGCATTTT. Its protein is CASSDGNQPQHF.

Regarding this clone: A read error may account for a junction end that differs from germline. The genes are TRBV6-6 and TRBJ1-5; D possibly corresponds to TRBD1 (5 bases). The CDR3 covers 10 residues. Germline V gene data show CDR1 as MNHNY and CDR2 as SVGAGI (reference sequence). CDR3 nucleotide sequence: TGTGCCAGCAGCTCTACGGACACCGTTTTT. Its translation is CASSSTDTVF.

This clone was detected a few times. This rearrangement joins TRBV9 to TRBJ1-2; 7 positions agree with TRBD1. Germline loops: CDR1 SGDLS, CDR2 YYNGEE. The junction had 11 bases not matched to a gene; V was cut back by 4 bases and J by 5 bases. The CDR3 length is 15 residues. DNA of the CDR3: TGTGCCAGCAGCAAAGGGACAGTCCGGATATATGGCTACACCTTC. This gives the protein CASSKGTVRIYGYTF. The full variable domain, completed using reference TRBV9 and TRBJ1-2, is DSGVTQTPKHLITATGQRVTLRCSPRSGDLSVYWYQQSLDQGLQFLIQYYNGEERAKGNILERFSAQQFPDLHSELNLSSLELGDSALYFCASSKGTVRIYGYTFGSGTRLTVV.

This clone showed up just a few times. The V gene is TRBV4-2, the J gene TRBJ2-6; D gene uncertain. Trimming cost V 0 bases and J 2 bases, with 14 bases left between them. This CDR3 is built from 18 residues. The germline CDR1 and CDR2 sequences are LGHNA and YNFKEQ. The CDR3: CASSQDIIGQAGANVLTF. CDR3 coding DNA: TGTGCCAGCAGCCAAGATATTATAGGGCAGGCTGGGGCCAACGTCCTGACTTTC.

This clone was recorded a few times. One end of the junction is discordant with germline, which a read error may explain. V and J are TRBV10-1 and TRBJ2-7; 10 nucleotides match TRBD1. Germline loops: CDR1 WNHNN, CDR2 SYGVQD (reference sequence). The CDR3 is 13 residues long. Written as DNA, the CDR3 is TGCGCCAGCAGTGAGTCCGGGACAGGGGAGAAAGTCTTC. This encodes CASSESGTGEKVF.

This clone appeared a few times. This rearrangement joins TRBV4-2 to TRBJ2-7; 7 bases are a match to TRBD2. Germline V gene lookup returns CDR1 LGHNA and CDR2 YNFKEQ. J gave up 2 bases and V 5 bases, and 9 bases lay outside the gene matches. The CDR3 sequence is 15 residues long. The CDR3 coding sequence is TGTGCCAGCAGCTCGGGGAGGGAACTACCCTACGAGCAGTACTTC. Its translation: CASSSGRELPYEQYF.

This clone was detected a few times. The chain joins TRBV7-2 to TRBJ2-7; 7 bases match TRBD1. Germline V CDR1 and CDR2: SGHTA, FQGNSA. This CDR3 comprises 14 residues. V shed 5 bases, J shed 5 bases, and the junction held 9 bases outside the gene matches. The chain's CDR3 is CASSPSTGNHEQYF. CDR3 coding DNA: TGTGCCAGCAGCCCATCGACAGGGAACCACGAGCAGTACTTC.

This clone was counted between two and nine times. This chain uses TRBV5-4 with TRBJ1-2; D is undetermined. Trimming stripped 4 bases from V and 4 bases from J, with 17 bases between. The CDR3 has 15 residues. Germline CDR1 is SGHNT and CDR2 is YYREEE (reference sequence). CDR3 coding DNA: TGTGCCAGCAGCGCCGATCCGGACCCTCTCTATGGCTACACCTTC. Translated, it gives CASSADPDPLYGYTF.

This clone turned up a few times. The chain recombines TRBV29-1 with TRBJ2-1; no clear D gene. The germline V gene encodes CDR1 SQVTM and CDR2 ANQGSEA. Trimming took off 3 bases at V and 0 bases at J, with 9 bases between the two ends. This CDR3 comprises 14 residues. This chain's CDR3 is CSVDRVSSYNEQFF. The DNA for the CDR3 is TGCAGCGTTGACCGTGTGAGCTCCTACAATGAGCAGTTCTTC.

This clone was detected a few times. The chain couples TRBV5-6 to TRBJ2-7; D gene unclear. Trimming took 4 bases from V and 6 from J, leaving 11 bases between them. Germline V gene sequence: CDR1 SGHDT, CDR2 YYEEEE. The CDR3 length is 12 residues. CDR3: CASSRALVEQYF. DNA for the CDR3: TGTGCCAGCAGCCGGGCCCTTGTCGAGCAGTACTTC.

The V call is TRBV7-9, the J call TRBJ2-1; no firm D call. The germline V gene has CDR1 SEHNR and CDR2 FQNEAQ (reference sequence). Trimming took off 5 bases at V and 8 bases at J, with 7 bases between the two ends. CDR3 length: 11 residues. As DNA, the CDR3 is TGTGCCAGCAGCGGGTACCATGAGCAGTTCTTC. It yields the protein CASSGYHEQFF. Together with reference TRBV7-9 and TRBJ2-1, the CDR3 gives the full variable domain: DTGVSQNPRHKITKRGQNVTFRCDPISEHNRLYWYRQTLGQGPEFLTYFQNEAQLEKSRLLSDRFSAERPKGSFSTLEIQRTEQGDSAMYLCASSGYHEQFFGPGTRLTVL.

This clone has only a few counts. The chain uses TRBV9 and TRBJ1-4, with 7 bases matching TRBD1. The CDR3 has 15 residues. V was clipped by 2 bases and J by 8 bases; unmatched bases: 9. Germline CDR1 is SGDLS and CDR2 is YYNGEE. This CDR3 reads CASSVMTGQQEKLFF. CDR3 coding DNA: TGTGCCAGCAGCGTTATGACAGGGCAACAAGAAAAACTGTTTTTT.

The table lists this clone with a few counts. This chain joins TRBV10-2 and TRBJ2-7; D perhaps matches TRBD2 (6 bases). Germline assignment: CDR1 WSHSY and CDR2 SAAADI. V lost 3 bases to trimming and J lost 0 bases, with 15 bases between them. The CDR3 length is 16 residues. The CDR3 loop reads CASSDSGTRTSYEQYF. The CDR3 DNA reads TGCGCCAGCAGTGACTCCGGGACTCGTACCTCCTACGAGCAGTACTTC.

On this clone itself: Additional DNA sequences in this sample encode the identical CDR3. The chain employs TRBV28 and TRBJ2-3; D call uncertain. CDR3 length: 13 amino acids. Germline loops: CDR1 MDHEN, CDR2 SYDVKM. Trimming removed 3 bases at V and 2 bases at J, with 6 bases between. CDR3 nucleotides: TGTGCCAGCAGTTTGGGGTCCACAGATACGCAGTATTTT. Its protein is CASSLGSTDTQYF.

V usage is TRBV9 and J usage is TRBJ2-7; 7 bases are shared with TRBD2. The ends lost 1 base at V and 0 bases at J; junction bases unmatched: 1. The CDR3 has 14 residues. Germline V CDR1 and CDR2: SGDLS, YYNGEE. CDR3 protein: CASSVWGGSYEQYF. In DNA, the CDR3 is TGTGCCAGCAGCGTATGGGGGGGCTCCTACGAGCAGTACTTC. Looking up the rest from reference TRBV9 and TRBJ2-7 gives the full variable domain: DSGVTQTPKHLITATGQRVTLRCSPRSGDLSVYWYQQSLDQGLQFLIQYYNGEERAKGNILERFSAQQFPDLHSELNLSSLELGDSALYFCASSVWGGSYEQYFGPGTRLTVT.

The chain joins TRBV5-1 to TRBJ2-3, with D possibly matching TRBD1 (7 bases). CDR3 length equals 16 residues. Germline loops: CDR1 SGHRS, CDR2 YFSETQ. The V gene lost 3 bases and the J gene lost 2 bases, with 16 bases spanning the gap. The CDR3 sequence is CASSSQGGLDTDTQYF. The DNA for the CDR3 is TGCGCCAGCAGCTCGCAGGGGGGACTTGACACAGATACGCAGTATTTT.

J is TRBJ2-5 and V is TRBV18, with D unresolved. The CDR3 is 14 residues long. The V end lost 0 bases, the J end lost 5 bases, and 10 bases lay between the germline ends. CDR1 is KGHSH, CDR2 LQKENI, per germline. The CDR3 bases are TGTGCCAGCTCACCACCGTCCGTCGGGGAGACCCAGTACTTC. Translating it yields CASSPPSVGETQYF.